Following are 20 T cell receptor beta chains from one sample sequenced in a study of cytomegalovirus exposure and HLA in healthy donors (dated by TCRdb to about 2017). To prepare the library, the immunoSEQ multiplex PCR assay was applied. For the multiplex PCR, a mixture combining 60 forward primers for TCR Vbeta segments and 13 reverse primers for TCR Jbeta segments was used. In its TCRdb copy, this immuneACCESS table keeps in-frame sequences only and misses some clones. Where compared with another copy, unresolved V genes explain less than half of these, and the others have no known cause. The sample table contains about 100,000 clones; only one count was recorded for 70% to 85% of them. The ten largest make up about 1.1% of the sample. The sequencing sample was made of PBMCs. These receptors all stem from a woman aged 18-29 years in good health and CMV-seronegative.

The count of this clone is one. The chain couples TRBV20-1 to TRBJ2-1, with D hard to call. Looked up from germline, CDR1 is DFQATT and CDR2 is SNEGSKA (reference sequence). The CDR3 loop spans 11 amino acids. The V and J ends lost 0 bases and 10 bases respectively, with 7 bases between them. As DNA, the CDR3 is TGCAGTGCTAGAGAATTAGAGGAGCAGTTCTTC. Amino acids: CSARELEEQFF.

This rearrangement joins TRBV6-1 to TRBJ1-5, with 7 bases aligning to TRBD1. The germline gives CDR1 MNHNS, CDR2 SASEGT. V trimming: 4 bases; J trimming: 0 bases; junction bases outside the gene matches: 12. The CDR3 contains 18 residues. CDR3 in DNA: TGTGCCAGCAGTGGGGGACAGAACAATCTCTATAGCAATCAGCCCCAGCATTTT. Its translation is CASSGGQNNLYSNQPQHF.

There are a few counts of this clone. The rearrangement joins TRBV5-1 to TRBJ2-6; weak D call: TRBD2 (5 bases). Germline lookup yields CDR1 SGHRS and CDR2 YFSETQ. V shed 7 bases and J shed 0 bases, with 11 bases lying between them. The CDR3 extends over 15 amino acids. In nucleotides, the CDR3 is TGCGCCAGCTCTGAACTAGGCTCTGGGGCCAACGTCCTGACTTTC. Translating gives CASSELGSGANVLTF.

In its sample, this clone was seen a few times. Its ends do not fully match the called genes, so a read error is possible. This chain connects TRBV7-9 to TRBJ2-1, with a weak D call TRBD1 (5 bases). The CDR3 consists of 14 residues. Germline V gene sequence: CDR1 SEHNR, CDR2 FQNEAQ (reference sequence). This chain's CDR3 is CSSSSRTSGNEQFF. The CDR3 DNA follows: TGTTCCAGCAGCTCGAGGACATCTGGCAATGAGCAGTTCTTC.

This clone has just one count. The chain uses TRBV7-9 and TRBJ2-7; the D is unclear. CDR1 is SEHNR and CDR2 is FQNEAQ in the germline V gene (reference sequence). Trimming left V 2 bases short and J 2 bases short, with 7 bases between. The CDR3 contains 13 residues. CDR3 sequence (DNA): TGTGCCAGCAGCTTATTTGCGGCCTACGAGCAGTACTTC. It codes for CASSLFAAYEQYF.

For this clone: The junction departs from the called germline gene at one end, perhaps through a read error. The chain employs TRBV9 and TRBJ2-2; TRBD1 might be the D (6 bases). Germline V gives CDR1 SGDLS, CDR2 YYNGEE. The CDR3 runs to 13 residues. CDR3 region: CASSGQVTGELLF. In nucleotides, the CDR3 is TGTGCCAGCAGCGGACAGGTCACCGGGGAGCTGCTTTTT.

The chain combines TRBV21-1 with TRBJ1-3; TRBD1 is the table's D call and was not checked against the DNA. TRBV21-1 is described as a pseudogene. This CDR3 contains 16 residues. The CDR3 sequence: CASSRTDVRTGNTIYF. The CDR3 nucleotides are TGTGCCAGCAGCAGAACAGACGTAAGGACTGGAAACACCATATATTTT.

The chain carries TRBV5-4 and TRBJ1-3; a weak D match, TRBD1 (5 bases). V was trimmed by 3 bases and J by 0 bases, leaving 13 bases between them. The CDR3 runs to 16 residues. Germline V gene lookup returns CDR1 SGHNT and CDR2 YYREEE (reference sequence). CDR3 in amino acids: CASSSGTSRSGNTIYF. CDR3 nucleotides: TGTGCCAGCAGCTCGGGGACTTCCCGCTCTGGAAACACCATATATTTT.

The chain carries TRBV7-8 and TRBJ2-3; D possibly corresponds to TRBD2 (6 bases). This CDR3 spans 15 amino acids. Germline V gene data show CDR1 as SGHVS and CDR2 as FQNEAQ. Trimming stripped 5 bases from V and 2 bases from J, with 14 bases between. CDR3 DNA: TGTGCCAGCAGCCCAAACCCGCGGGACACAGATACGCAGTATTTT. Its translation is CASSPNPRDTDTQYF.

The rearrangement joins TRBV2 to TRBJ1-1; no definite D call. This CDR3 comprises 13 residues. V lost 3 bases and J lost 4, with 9 bases in between. Germline CDR1 reads SNHLY; CDR2 reads FYNNEI. The CDR3 DNA follows: TGTGCCAGCAGTGATCGGGAAAGCACTGAAGCTTTCTTT. This gives the protein CASSDRESTEAFF.

This chain connects TRBV29-1 to TRBJ1-2; TRBD1 might be the D (5 bases). The CDR3 is 11 residues long. In germline, CDR1 is SQVTM, CDR2 ANQGSEA. Trimming removed 6 bases at V and 7 bases at J, with 12 bases between. This chain's CDR3 is CSVLRQGGYTF. The CDR3 DNA sequence: TGCAGCGTCCTCCGCCAGGGTGGCTACACCTTC.

The rearrangement links TRBV5-1 to TRBJ1-1, with a possible D match to TRBD1 (5 bases). The ends were cut back, 6 bases at V and 1 base at J, with 13 bases in the middle. The germline V gene encodes CDR1 SGHRS and CDR2 YFSETQ. CDR3 size: 14 residues. This chain's CDR3 is CASTSTVRNTEAFF. Written as DNA, the CDR3 is TGCGCCAGCACCTCGACAGTCAGGAACACTGAAGCTTTCTTT.

The rearrangement links TRBV7-8 to TRBJ1-1; no definite D call. The V end was cut by 5 bases, the J end by 3 bases, with 13 bases between. CDR3 length equals 14 residues. Germline lookup yields CDR1 SGHVS and CDR2 FQNEAQ. Here the CDR3 reads CASSGTGADTEAFF. CDR3 bases: TGTGCCAGCAGCGGCACCGGTGCGGACACTGAAGCTTTCTTT.

The rearrangement joins TRBV5-1 to TRBJ2-1; D remains ambiguous. Germline V gene data show CDR1 as SGHRS and CDR2 as YFSETQ. The germline V and J ends were trimmed by 4 bases and 5 bases, with 13 bases remaining between them. This CDR3 is 14 amino acids long. As DNA, the CDR3 is TGCGCCAGCAGCCCATCTACTCCGAACAATGAGCAGTTCTTC. Translated: CASSPSTPNNEQFF.

This rearrangement joins TRBV29-1 to TRBJ2-3; D not certain. Per the germline V gene, CDR1 is SQVTM and CDR2 is ANQGSEA. This CDR3 region has 13 residues. Trimming took off 3 bases at V and 6 bases at J, with 13 bases between the two ends. CDR3 nucleotide sequence: TGCAGCGTTGAGGAGACTCCCGTGGATACGCAGTATTTT. This sequence encodes CSVEETPVDTQYF.

This rearrangement joins TRBV29-1 to TRBJ1-3; possibly TRBD1 for D (5 bases). This CDR3 region has 15 residues. CDR1 is SQVTM, CDR2 ANQGSEA, per germline. Trimming left V 4 bases short and J 3 bases short, with 16 bases between. This CDR3 is CSVGHGGGGGNTIYF. CDR3 nucleotides: TGCAGCGTTGGCCACGGGGGAGGAGGTGGAAACACCATATATTTT. The complete variable domain, with remaining parts taken from reference TRBV29-1 and TRBJ1-3, reads SAVISQKPSRDICQRGTSLTIQCQVDSQVTMMFWYRQQPGQSLTLIATANQGSEATYESGFVIDKFPISRPNLTFSTLTVSNMSPEDSSIYLCSVGHGGGGGNTIYFGEGSWLTVV.

This sequence joins TRBV11-2 and TRBJ1-2; TRBD1 might be the D (6 bases). In germline, CDR1 is SGHAT, CDR2 FQNNGV. This CDR3 has 19 amino acids. V gave up 5 bases and J gave up 2 bases, with 27 bases separating them. The CDR3 region has the DNA TGTGCCAGCAGCCAAATCATCGGGGCAGGGGCGAAGAACAACTATGGCTACACCTTC. It codes for CASSQIIGAGAKNNYGYTF.

The rearrangement joins TRBV19 to TRBJ2-5; no definite D call. The J call is doubtful: the DNA matches TRBJ2-7 better. This CDR3 has 12 amino acids. From germline, CDR1 is LNHDA and CDR2 SQIVND (reference sequence). Here the CDR3 DNA reads TGTGCCGGCGGAGTAGCATCCTACGAGCAGTACTTC. This sequence encodes CAGGVASYEQYF.

CDR3 in DNA: TGTGCCAGCTCCCCCCGAGCCAACTACGAGCAGTACTTC. It yields the protein CASSPRANYEQYF. The chain couples TRBV18 to TRBJ2-7, with D unclear. The CDR3 extends over 13 amino acids. Germline CDR1 and CDR2: KGHSH and LQKENI. Trimming took 6 bases from V and 3 from J, leaving 12 bases between them.

The chain is built from TRBV4-3 and TRBJ2-7, with TRBD2 identical over 7 bases. The CDR3 extends over 14 amino acids. Germline V gene data show CDR1 as LGHNA and CDR2 as YSLEER. With V trimmed by 0 bases and J by 6 bases, 5 bases remained unmatched. This CDR3 reads CASSQDREGGEQYF. CDR3 nucleotide sequence: TGCGCCAGCAGCCAAGATAGGGAGGGTGGCGAGCAGTACTTC.